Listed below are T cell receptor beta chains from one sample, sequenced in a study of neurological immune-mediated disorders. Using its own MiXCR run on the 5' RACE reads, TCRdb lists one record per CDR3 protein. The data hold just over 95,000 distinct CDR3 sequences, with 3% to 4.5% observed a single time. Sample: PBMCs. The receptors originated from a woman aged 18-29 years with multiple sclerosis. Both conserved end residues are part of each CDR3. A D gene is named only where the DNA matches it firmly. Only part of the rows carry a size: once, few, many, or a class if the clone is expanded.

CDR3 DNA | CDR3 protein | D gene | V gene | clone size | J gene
TGTGCCAGCAGCTTGTCCGGGGAGCTGTTTTTT | CASSLSGELFF | NA | TRBV5-6 | NA | TRBJ2-2
TGCAGTGCTAGATCCCCGGGTGGCGGAGGGGTTTACACTGAAGCTTTCTTT | CSARSPGGGGVYTEAFF | NA | TRBV20-1 | many | TRBJ1-1
TGTGCCAGCAGCTTCGGCGGGGGATACGAGCAGTACTTC | CASSFGGGYEQYF | TRBD2 | TRBV7-3 | many | TRBJ2-7
TGTGCCAGCAGTCCTCATCTCCGACAGGTTAACAATGAGCAGTTCTTC | CASSPHLRQVNNEQFF | NA | TRBV6-6 | many | TRBJ2-1
TGTGCCAGCAGCTTAACCCGGGACAGGGTACATGAGCAGTTCTTC | CASSLTRDRVHEQFF | TRBD1 | TRBV7-2 | many | TRBJ2-1
TGCGCCAGCAGTTGGACGGAGAGGACAGATACGCAGTATTTT | CASSWTERTDTQYF | NA | TRBV10-2 | few | TRBJ2-3
TGTGCCAGTAGTATAACAGGTTGGGGCCAGCCCCAGCATTTT | CASSITGWGQPQHF | NA | TRBV19 | few | TRBJ1-5
TGCGCCAGCAGGGACATCGACGGGGGCGAGCAGTACTTC | CASRDIDGGEQYF | NA | TRBV5-1 | many | TRBJ2-7
TGTGCCACCAGCAGTCCCACGGGACAGGGTAATCAGCCCCAGCATTTT | CATSSPTGQGNQPQHF | TRBD1 | TRBV15 | few | TRBJ1-5
TGTGCCATCGAGGACAATGTTTTGGGTTTGGAAAAACTGTTTTTT | CAIEDNVLGLEKLFF | NA | TRBV15 | many | TRBJ1-4
TGTGCCAGCAGTTTGCTCCAGGGCTACGAGCAGTACTTC | CASSLLQGYEQYF | NA | TRBV12-3/TRBV12-4 | many | TRBJ2-7
TGCAGCGTTGAAGAGGACAGGGGAATGGTTAACTATGGCTACACCTTC | CSVEEDRGMVNYGYTF | TRBD1 | TRBV29-1 | many | TRBJ1-2
TGCAGTGCAGGACTAGCGGGGGGCTCCTACGAGCAGTACTTC | CSAGLAGGSYEQYF | TRBD2 | TRBV20-1 | many | TRBJ2-7
TGTGCCAGCCAAGGCCAGAATTCCTACGAGCAGTACTTC | CASQGQNSYEQYF | NA | TRBV12-3/TRBV12-4 | many | TRBJ2-7
TGCGCCAGCAGCGAAGCGGGCCCCTCGGAGACTGGGGCCAACGTCCTGACTTTC | CASSEAGPSETGANVLTF | NA | TRBV5-1 | many | TRBJ2-6
TGTGCCAGCAGCCGAACAGGGGGCTTATCTGGGGCCAACGTCCTGACTTTC | CASSRTGGLSGANVLTF | TRBD1 | TRBV3-1 | many | TRBJ2-6
TGTGCCAGCAGTAATCCGAACACCGGGGAGCTGTTTTTT | CASSNPNTGELFF | NA | TRBV6-5 | many | TRBJ2-2
TGTGCCAGCATGCGGGGGGAGAACACCGGGGAGCTGTTTTTT | CASMRGENTGELFF | TRBD2 | TRBV28 | many | TRBJ2-2
TGTGCCAGCAGCTCCGTGGGGGGCTACAATGAGCAGTTCTTC | CASSSVGGYNEQFF | NA | TRBV12-3/TRBV12-4 | many | TRBJ2-1
TGCAGTGCTAGAGATCCCCCAGGGGACGGTTCACCCCTCCACTTT | CSARDPPGDGSPLHF | NA | TRBV20-1 | many | TRBJ1-6
TGTGCCAGCAGTGACCGCGCAGGGGGCTCTGGCTACACCTTC | CASSDRAGGSGYTF | TRBD1 | TRBV6-4 | many | TRBJ1-2
TGTGCCAGCAGTGACGCGTGGGGCTCCTCGTACGAGCAGTACTTC | CASSDAWGSSYEQYF | NA | TRBV2 | many | TRBJ2-7